The 9 T cell receptor beta chains listed next were all sequenced from one sample in a study of identical twins. MiXCR, applied by TCRdb to the 5' RACE reads, yields one record per CDR3 protein. This sample has 450,000 or so distinct CDR3 sequences, with around 14% found just once. This sample was shared with a second study, whose subject was yellow fever vaccine responses in identical twins.

Sequences were obtained from CD4+ T cells sorted from blood. The receptors stem from a woman between 18 and 29 years old in good health.

The rearrangement joins TRBV28 to TRBJ2-7, with TRBD1 as a possible D gene (6 bases). Trimming left V 5 bases short and J 2 bases short, with 16 bases between. The V gene's germline CDR1 is MDHEN and CDR2 SYDVKM. This CDR3 contains 15 residues. The CDR3 DNA reads as TGTGCCAGCAGTACCCGACAGGTGGGGACCTACGAGCAGTACTTC. This codes for CASSTRQVGTYEQYF.

This clonotype occurred many times. This chain uses TRBV5-1 with TRBJ2-2; D may match TRBD1 or TRBD2 (6 bases each). V lost 2 bases to trimming and J lost 5 bases, with 13 bases between them. Germline CDR1 and CDR2: SGHRS and YFSETQ. The CDR3 length is 15 residues. The CDR3 here is CASSLPGGYTGELFF. In DNA, the CDR3 is TGCGCCAGCAGCTTACCCGGGGGCTATACCGGGGAGCTGTTTTTT.

This clonotype was recorded many times. The J gene is TRBJ2-5, the V gene TRBV12-3 or TRBV12-4; 10 nucleotides agree with TRBD2. V lost 5 bases and J lost 4; bases outside the gene matches: 4. This CDR3 comprises 14 residues. CDR3 DNA: TGTGCCAGCAGTACCTCTAGCGGGGGAGAGACCCAGTACTTC. This gives the protein CASSTSSGGETQYF.

The chain is built from TRBV3-1 and TRBJ1-5, with TRBD1 as a possible D gene (5 bases). The germline CDR1 and CDR2 sequences are LGHDT and YNNKEL (reference sequence). The CDR3 spans 15 residues. V lost 4 bases to trimming and J lost 3 bases, with 13 bases between them. In DNA form, the CDR3 reads TGTGCCAGCAGCCTCAACCGGGACCCCAATCAGCCCCAGCATTTT. The encoded protein is CASSLNRDPNQPQHF.

This clonotype was found a few times. V is TRBV28 and J is TRBJ2-5, with a weak D call TRBD1 (6 bases). CDR3 length: 16 amino acids. The germline V gene has CDR1 MDHEN and CDR2 SYDVKM. V dropped 3 bases and J dropped 1 base, with 15 bases sitting between them. The CDR3 nucleotides read TGTGCCAGCAGTTTGAGGGCCAGGGGCGTCCAAGAGACCCAGTACTTC. Translated, it gives CASSLRARGVQETQYF.

This clonotype was seen ten or more times. The rearrangement links TRBV7-2 to TRBJ2-4; 7 nucleotides line up with TRBD1. V lost 4 bases, J lost 4 bases, and 4 bases stayed unmatched. The germline gives CDR1 SGHTA, CDR2 FQGNSA. The CDR3 length is 14 residues. The CDR3 region has the DNA TGTGCCAGCAGCTCCTTGGGACAGAAAAACATTCAGTACTTC. Translation: CASSSLGQKNIQYF.

This clonotype has a handful of counts. The CDR3 loop is CATSRGPYEQYF. The CDR3, as DNA: TGTGCCACCAGCAGAGGCCCTTACGAGCAGTACTTC. The rearrangement links TRBV15 to TRBJ2-7; no clear D. The germline gives CDR1 LNHNV, CDR2 YYDKDF (reference sequence). The CDR3 is made up of 12 amino acids. Trimming took off 1 base at V and 4 bases at J, with 5 bases between the two ends.

The V and J genes are TRBV14 and TRBJ2-3; D not resolved. This CDR3 comprises 15 residues. Germline CDR1 is SGHDN and CDR2 is FVKESK. V lost 0 bases and J lost 1, with 8 bases in between. This CDR3 is CASSQEGPRTDTQYF. CDR3 in DNA: TGTGCCAGCAGCCAAGAAGGGCCCCGCACAGATACGCAGTATTTT.

At least ten counts were recorded for this clonotype. The chain links TRBV5-1 to TRBJ2-5; 7 bases fit TRBD1. The CDR3 has 15 amino acids. J gave up 0 bases and V 4 bases, and 6 bases lay outside the gene matches. The germline V gene encodes CDR1 SGHRS and CDR2 YFSETQ. The CDR3 DNA is TGCGCCAGCAGCCCGTATGGGACAGACCAAGAGACCCAGTACTTC. Residues: CASSPYGTDQETQYF. Complete variable domain (other parts from reference TRBV5-1 and TRBJ2-5): KAGVTQTPRYLIKTRGQQVTLSCSPISGHRSVSWYQQTPGQGLQFLFEYFSETQRNKGNFPGRFSGRQFSNSRSEMNVSTLELGDSALYLCASSPYGTDQETQYFGPGTRLLVL.